These 23 T cell receptor beta chains came from one sample sequenced in a study of Ad26.COV2.S vaccination and SARS-CoV-2 variants (dated by TCRdb to the early 2020s). Receptor amplification or capture employed the immunoSEQ multiplex PCR assay. TCRdb provides this immuneACCESS table in a form limited to in-frame rearrangements. Some clones are lacking; in checked studies, under half of them reflect an unresolved V gene, and why the rest are absent is not known. The sample records around 450,000 clones, 90% of which are singletons. The leading ten clones occupy around 4.2% of the sample. The sample's treatment or condition label, decoded: roughly 20 received Ad26.COV2.S at low or high dose, single or two shots; roughly five received placebo; per-sample allocation not given. For vaccine and placebo recipients, repertoires were sequenced using samples collected on day 63 after the first injection.

The starting material was peripheral blood, obtained in a trial of Ad26.COV2.S vaccine versus placebo. The receptors here all came from a person aged 18 to 59 who received the Ad26.COV2.S COVID-19 vaccine or a placebo.

The chain links TRBV7-9 to TRBJ2-1; D gene uncertain. Looked up from germline, CDR1 is SEHNR and CDR2 is FQNEAQ (reference sequence). The CDR3 is made up of 13 amino acids. The V gene lost 1 base and the J gene lost 5 bases, with 6 bases spanning the gap. The DNA for the CDR3 is TGTGCCAGCAGCTTAGTAACCCACAATGAGCAGTTCTTC. This encodes CASSLVTHNEQFF.

The CDR3, as DNA: TGTGCCAGCAGTTACTCGTTTTTCTCGGGGGAGACCCAGTACTTC. Protein: CASSYSFFSGETQYF. V usage is TRBV6-2 or TRBV6-3 and J usage is TRBJ2-5; a weak D match, TRBD2 (5 bases). Trimming cost V 0 bases and J 5 bases, with 13 bases left between them. This CDR3 has 15 amino acids. Germline V gene lookup returns CDR1 MNHEY and CDR2 SVGEGT.

The rearrangement uses TRBV11-2 and TRBJ2-5; 7 nucleotides line up with TRBD1. CDR1 is SGHAT, CDR2 FQNNGV, per germline. The CDR3 consists of 13 residues. Trimming cost V 1 base and J 7 bases; bases outside gene matches: 3. CDR3: CASSLGQGATQYF. The CDR3, as DNA: TGTGCCAGCAGCTTAGGACAGGGAGCGACCCAGTACTTC.

The chain carries TRBV3-1 (or the pseudogene TRBV3-2) and TRBJ2-2; TRBD2 matches at 15 bases. The V gene end was trimmed by 5 bases and the J gene end by 1 base; junction bases not matched to a gene: 5. The CDR3 is 18 residues long. Germline V gene data show CDR1 as LGHDT and CDR2 as YNNKEL (reference sequence). The DNA for the CDR3 is TGTGCCAGCAGCTCTCGGGGACTAGCGGGAGGGAACACCGGGGAGCTGTTTTTT. Translated: CASSSRGLAGGNTGELFF.

The chain combines TRBV4-2 with TRBJ2-1, with D possibly matching TRBD1 (6 bases). Germline V lookup: CDR1 LGHNA, CDR2 YNFKEQ. The CDR3 runs 13 residues. The V gene lost 0 bases and the J gene lost 9 bases, with 9 bases spanning the gap. The CDR3 nucleotides read TGTGCCAGCAGCCAAGATCTAGGGGGTGAGCAGTTCTTC. Encoded protein: CASSQDLGGEQFF.

This chain links TRBV25-1 with TRBJ2-6; D unclear. Trimming removed 3 bases at V and 4 bases at J, with 10 bases between. Germline V gives CDR1 MGHDK, CDR2 SYGVNS. The CDR3 is 15 residues long. CDR3: CASSDRATGANVLTF. CDR3 coding DNA: TGTGCCAGCAGTGATAGGGCAACCGGGGCCAACGTCCTGACTTTC.

This clone was counted between two and nine times. The V gene is TRBV6-2 or TRBV6-3, the J gene TRBJ1-1; no clear D. V lost 2 bases, J lost 4 bases, and 8 bases lay in between. Per the germline V gene, CDR1 is MNHEY and CDR2 is SVGEGT. This CDR3 has 13 amino acids. The CDR3 DNA sequence: TGTGCCAGCAGTTACACGGAGAGCACTGAAGCTTTCTTT. Amino acids: CASSYTESTEAFF.

The CDR3 loop is CASDQDGRYQPQHF. The CDR3 DNA is TGTGCCAGTGACCAGGATGGCCGCTATCAGCCCCAGCATTTT. The J gene is TRBJ1-5, the V gene TRBV19, with D unclear. V was shortened by 8 bases and J by 5 bases, with 16 bases between the two germline ends. This CDR3 contains 14 residues. Per the germline V gene, CDR1 is LNHDA and CDR2 is SQIVND (reference sequence).

This clone occurred a few times. The chain has TRBV6-6 and TRBJ1-1, with 10 nucleotides matching TRBD1. The V segment lost 4 bases and the J segment 5 bases; nucleotides outside the gene matches: 7. Germline lookup yields CDR1 MNHNY and CDR2 SVGAGI (reference sequence). This CDR3 comprises 15 residues. CDR3 nucleotide sequence: TGTGCCAGCAGTTCGCCGGGACAGGGGTTGACTGAAGCTTTCTTT. It specifies CASSSPGQGLTEAFF.

The gene calls are TRBV5-1 and TRBJ2-1; D is perhaps TRBD1 (6 bases). The V gene lost 0 bases and the J gene lost 4 bases, with 11 bases spanning the gap. Per the germline V gene, CDR1 is SGHRS and CDR2 is YFSETQ. The CDR3 spans 15 residues. CDR3: CASSLVGAAYNEQFF. The CDR3 nucleotides are TGCGCCAGCAGCTTGGTGGGGGCAGCTTACAATGAGCAGTTCTTC. Looking up the rest from reference TRBV5-1 and TRBJ2-1 gives the full variable domain: KAGVTQTPRYLIKTRGQQVTLSCSPISGHRSVSWYQQTPGQGLQFLFEYFSETQRNKGNFPGRFSGRQFSNSRSEMNVSTLELGDSALYLCASSLVGAAYNEQFFGPGTRLTVL.

This clone appeared once. The chain joins TRBV12-3 or TRBV12-4 to TRBJ1-1, with 10 bases matching TRBD1. The CDR3 length is 13 residues. The J segment lost 10 bases and the V segment lost 6 bases, leaving 8 bases of the junction unmatched. CDR3 protein: CASRTGGLERAFF. CDR3 in DNA: TGTGCCAGCAGGACAGGGGGCCTGGAGCGAGCTTTCTTT.

The sample holds one count of this clone. V gene TRBV2 combines with J gene TRBJ2-7; 12 bases agree with TRBD2. The CDR3 spans 15 residues. Per germline, CDR1 SNHLY and CDR2 FYNNEI. The ends lost 6 bases at V and 1 base at J; junction bases unmatched: 4. The CDR3: CASSPGLAGSYEQYF. CDR3 sequence (DNA): TGTGCCAGCAGCCCTGGACTAGCGGGATCCTACGAGCAGTACTTC. The full variable domain, its missing parts supplied by reference TRBV2 and TRBJ2-7, is EPEVTQTPSHQVTQMGQEVILRCVPISNHLYFYWYRQILGQKVEFLVSFYNNEISEKSEIFDDQFSVERPDGSNFTLKIRSTKLEDSAMYFCASSPGLAGSYEQYFGPGTRLTVT.

This sequence joins TRBV11-2 and TRBJ2-7; 12 nucleotides match TRBD2. The CDR3 sequence is 15 residues long. CDR1 SGHAT and CDR2 FQNNGV come from the germline V gene. After removal of 5 bases from V and 2 bases from J, the junction contained 4 bases not matched to a gene. The CDR3 nucleotides read TGTGCCAGCAGCATCCCTAGCGGGAGGGCCTACGAGCAGTACTTC. As protein: CASSIPSGRAYEQYF. Full variable domain (missing parts from reference TRBV11-2 and TRBJ2-7): EAGVAQSPRYKIIEKRQSVAFWCNPISGHATLYWYQQILGQGPKLLIQFQNNGVVDDSQLPKDRFSAERLKGVDSTLKIQPAKLEDSAVYLCASSIPSGRAYEQYFGPGTRLTVT.

The chain joins TRBV6-4 to TRBJ2-1, with D perhaps TRBD2 (6 bases). Trimming stripped 4 bases from V and 9 bases from J, with 22 bases between. The CDR3 runs 16 residues. Looked up from germline, CDR1 is MRHNA and CDR2 is SNTAGT. The CDR3 bases are TGTGCCAGCAGTGGGAACCCGGGACTCCCCGATGCTGAGCAGTTCTTC. As protein: CASSGNPGLPDAEQFF.

This chain uses TRBV5-6 with TRBJ2-1; D uncertain. Trimming left V 2 bases short and J 6 bases short, with 6 bases between. The germline CDR1 and CDR2 sequences are SGHDT and YYEEEE. CDR3 length equals 12 residues. CDR3 DNA sequence: TGTGCCAGCAGCTTAGATGTCAATGAGCAGTTCTTC. Its translation is CASSLDVNEQFF.

The rearrangement links TRBV7-9 to TRBJ2-7; TRBD2 matches 7 bases. This CDR3 spans 16 amino acids. Trimming took 5 bases from V and 3 from J; bases not matched to a gene: 13. The germline V gene has CDR1 SEHNR and CDR2 FQNEAQ (reference sequence). CDR3 protein: CASSITGRGTGYEQYF. The DNA of the CDR3 is TGTGCCAGCAGCATAACTGGGAGGGGCACAGGCTACGAGCAGTACTTC.

This clone was recorded a few times. This CDR3 reads CASSVTGTGGNSPLHF. The CDR3 DNA follows: TGTGCCAGCAGCGTCACCGGGACAGGGGGAAATTCACCCCTCCACTTT. The rearrangement uses TRBV7-9 and TRBJ1-6, with 11 bases identical to TRBD1. The CDR3 length is 16 residues. Looked up from germline, CDR1 is SEHNR and CDR2 is FQNEAQ (reference sequence). After removal of 5 bases from V and 7 bases from J, the junction contained 7 bases not matched to a gene.

The chain links TRBV11-3 to TRBJ2-1; D possibly uses TRBD1 or TRBD2 (5 bases each). Trimming removed 5 bases from V and 8 bases from J, with 13 bases in between. The germline V gene encodes CDR1 SGHNT and CDR2 YENEEA. The CDR3 spans 13 residues. The CDR3: CASSQGPAYEQFF. The CDR3 region has the DNA TGTGCCAGCAGCCAGGGACCCGCGTATGAGCAGTTCTTC.

This chain's CDR3 is CASSLGEYNEQFF. CDR3 sequence (DNA): TGTGCCAGCAGCTTGGGGGAATACAATGAGCAGTTCTTC. The chain joins TRBV7-8 to TRBJ2-1; D possibly matches TRBD1 or TRBD2 (5 bases each). V was trimmed by 3 bases and J by 4 bases, leaving 7 bases between them. The CDR3 has 13 amino acids. The germline gives CDR1 SGHVS, CDR2 FQNEAQ.

This chain joins TRBV27 and TRBJ2-7; no clear D. This CDR3 has 16 amino acids. The germline gives CDR1 MNHEY, CDR2 SMNVEV (reference sequence). V was clipped by 2 bases and J by 0 bases, with 14 bases between them. CDR3 DNA: TGTGCCAGCAGTTTACTCGCACCCTTAAGCTCCTACGAGCAGTACTTC. This codes for CASSLLAPLSSYEQYF.

A word on this clone: At one end, the junction sequence differs from germline, possibly due to a read error. Additional DNA sequences in this sample encode the identical CDR3. This chain connects TRBV20-1 to TRBJ2-1, with unresolved D. The CDR3 runs 11 residues. Germline V gene sequence: CDR1 DFQATT, CDR2 SNEGSKA (reference sequence). CDR3 in amino acids: CSARGGNEQFF. The CDR3 bases are TGCAGTGCCAGAGGCGGCAATGAGCAGTTCTTC.

The V gene is TRBV7-9, the J gene TRBJ2-5; D uncertain. From germline, CDR1 is SEHNR and CDR2 FQNEAQ (reference sequence). V was clipped by 3 bases and J by 4 bases, with 9 bases between them. CDR3 length equals 13 residues. CDR3 in amino acids: CASSFRNLETQYF. The DNA for the CDR3 is TGTGCCAGCAGCTTTCGAAACTTAGAGACCCAGTACTTC.

The chain links TRBV11-2 to TRBJ2-1; D could derive from TRBD1 or TRBD2 (5 bases each). Germline CDR1 SGHAT, CDR2 FQNNGV. Trimming cost V 2 bases and J 0 bases, with 8 bases left between them. The CDR3 runs 15 residues. CDR3 region: CASSLWGNSYNEQFF. The CDR3 DNA sequence: TGTGCCAGCAGCTTATGGGGGAACTCCTACAATGAGCAGTTCTTC.